Shown below are 7 T cell receptor beta chains from a single sample sequenced in a study of blood T cell repertoires in COVID-19. The data were produced by immunoSEQ multiplex PCR, yet TCRdb's version contains in-frame clones alone and is incomplete. This sample yields some 100,000 clones, of which about 86% are seen a single time; 2% to 3% belongs to the top ten. Sequencing was done on a sample of PBMCs or T cells enriched from blood (not recorded which). These receptors came from a woman aged 45 to 65 who had recovered from COVID-19.

This rearrangement joins TRBV10-1 to TRBJ2-7, with D hard to call. Germline CDR1 and CDR2: WNHNN and SYGVQD (reference sequence). Trimming took off 0 bases at V and 3 bases at J, with 12 bases between the two ends. The CDR3 covers 15 residues. The CDR3 loop reads CASSESGRTNYEQYF. CDR3 nucleotide sequence: TGCGCCAGCAGTGAGTCTGGCAGAACCAACTACGAGCAGTACTTC.

The sample holds a few counts of this clone. The V call is TRBV30, the J call TRBJ1-1, with a possible D match to TRBD1 (6 bases). V was trimmed by 0 bases and J by 6 bases, leaving 11 bases between them. CDR1 and CDR2 from the germline V gene are GTSNPN and SVGIG (reference sequence). The CDR3 length is 13 residues. CDR3 loop: CAWSVLDSSEAFF. CDR3 bases: TGTGCCTGGAGTGTTTTGGACAGCTCTGAAGCTTTCTTT.

In this sample, this clone is medium-sized. V usage is TRBV5-6 and J usage is TRBJ2-7, with a tentative D call TRBD2 (5 bases). From germline, CDR1 is SGHDT and CDR2 YYEEEE. Trimming cost V 5 bases and J 1 base, with 19 bases left between them. The CDR3 loop spans 16 amino acids. DNA for the CDR3: TGTGCCAGCAGTTTATGGGCGGGCGGGCCATCCTACGAGCAGTACTTC. Protein product: CASSLWAGGPSYEQYF.

CDR3 loop: CASRVAGGPGETQYF. Written as DNA, the CDR3 is TGCGCCAGTCGGGTAGCGGGAGGGCCTGGGGAAACCCAGTACTTC. The chain is built from TRBV10-2 and TRBJ2-5; 11 nucleotides line up with TRBD2. The CDR3 runs to 15 residues. Germline CDR1 and CDR2: WSHSY and SAAADI. Germline trimming cut 9 bases from V and 8 bases from J; bases unmatched to any gene: 14.

This chain joins TRBV5-4 and TRBJ2-2, with a possible D match to TRBD1 (6 bases). V was shortened by 4 bases and J by 1 base, with 11 bases between the two germline ends. In germline, CDR1 is SGHNT, CDR2 YYREEE (reference sequence). CDR3 size: 15 residues. The CDR3 DNA sequence: TGTGCCAGCAGCCTGTTGGACAGGAACACCGGGGAGCTGTTTTTT. This translates into CASSLLDRNTGELFF.

The chain has TRBV2 and TRBJ2-7, with TRBD1 matching 12 bases. The V gene's germline CDR1 is SNHLY and CDR2 FYNNEI. The CDR3 runs 14 residues. J lost 7 bases, V lost 7 bases, and 8 bases had no gene match. The CDR3 DNA is TGTGCCAGCAACAGGGGACAGGGGGCATGGGAGCAGTACTTC. Translation: CASNRGQGAWEQYF.

The chain recombines TRBV4-1 with TRBJ2-1; TRBD1 agrees at 8 bases. In germline, CDR1 is MGHRA, CDR2 YSYEKL. Trimming at V came to 1 base and at J to 6 bases, leaving 2 bases not matched to a gene. CDR3 length equals 14 residues. The CDR3 DNA reads as TGCGCCAGCAGCCAAGGTACAGGGGGCAATGAGCAGTTCTTC. Translated, it gives CASSQGTGGNEQFF.